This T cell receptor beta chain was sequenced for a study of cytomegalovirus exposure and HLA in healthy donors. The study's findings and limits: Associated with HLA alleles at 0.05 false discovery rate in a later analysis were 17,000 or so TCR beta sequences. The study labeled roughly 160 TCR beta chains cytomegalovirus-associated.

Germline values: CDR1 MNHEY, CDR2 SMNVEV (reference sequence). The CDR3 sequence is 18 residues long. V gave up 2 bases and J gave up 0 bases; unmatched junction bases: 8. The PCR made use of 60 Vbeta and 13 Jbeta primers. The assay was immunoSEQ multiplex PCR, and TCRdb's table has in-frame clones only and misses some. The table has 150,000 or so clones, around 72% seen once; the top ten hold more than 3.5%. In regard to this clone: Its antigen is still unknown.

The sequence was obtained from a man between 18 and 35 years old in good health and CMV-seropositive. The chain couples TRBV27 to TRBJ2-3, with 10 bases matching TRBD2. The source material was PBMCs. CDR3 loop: CASSLQASGGLSTDTQYF. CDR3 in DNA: TGTGCCAGCAGTTTACAGGCTAGCGGGGGACTCAGCACAGATACGCAGTATTTT.